These 13 T cell receptor beta chains share one sample of origin, sequenced in a study of CD8 T cells in ankylosing spondylitis. MiXCR was run by TCRdb on the 5' RACE reads, yielding one entry per CDR3 protein. This table has about 92,000 distinct CDR3 sequences, 8.8% appearing once. Material: blood, either unsorted or a sorted T cell fraction (not recorded which). The receptor source for this set is a male donor with ankylosing spondylitis or in good health (not recorded which).

This clonotype showed up many times. The chain carries TRBV6-5 and TRBJ2-5, with TRBD1 as a possible D gene (6 bases). CDR1 and CDR2 from the germline V gene are MNHEY and SVGAGI. V lost 10 bases, J lost 5 bases, and 14 bases lay in between. The CDR3 is 12 residues long. The CDR3 DNA sequence: TGTGCCACCCTGGGGGCAGGGGAGACCCAGTACTTC. As protein: CATLGAGETQYF.

Details on this clonotype: Its ends do not fully match the called genes, so a read error is possible. The chain couples TRBV7-9 to TRBJ2-1; 12 nucleotides line up with TRBD2. This CDR3 is 14 amino acids long. Germline CDR1 reads SEHNR; CDR2 reads FQNEAQ (reference sequence). The CDR3 sequence: CAGSEGTSGNEQFF. Written as DNA, the CDR3 is TGTGCCGGCAGCGAGGGGACTAGCGGGAATGAGCAGTTCTTC.

The chain links TRBV6-1 to TRBJ2-7; 8 positions match TRBD1. The trim removed 4 bases at V and 5 bases at J, leaving 10 bases unmatched. The CDR3 is 15 amino acids. CDR1 and CDR2 (germline): MNHNS, SASEGT. This CDR3 is CASSVFGQGTDEQYF. In DNA form, the CDR3 reads TGTGCCAGCAGTGTGTTTGGACAGGGTACAGACGAGCAGTACTTC.

This clonotype was seen repeatedly, ten times or more. The chain has TRBV7-2 and TRBJ2-3; no clear D gene. The CDR3 runs 12 residues. V lost 5 bases and J lost 4, with 7 bases in between. In germline, CDR1 is SGHTA, CDR2 FQGNSA. The CDR3, as DNA: TGTGCCAGCAGCCCAAACCCAGATACGCAGTATTTT. Amino acids: CASSPNPDTQYF.

The chain combines TRBV29-1 with TRBJ2-1; D may be TRBD1 (6 bases). In germline, CDR1 is SQVTM, CDR2 ANQGSEA. The CDR3 is 13 amino acids. V was trimmed by 6 bases and J by 3 bases, leaving 12 bases between them. The CDR3 here is CSVTGFDYNEQFF. The CDR3 nucleotides read TGCAGCGTAACAGGGTTCGACTACAATGAGCAGTTCTTC.

This clonotype was detected ten times or more. The chain has TRBV7-3 and TRBJ1-3, with D possibly being TRBD1 (6 bases). Looked up from germline, CDR1 is SGHTA and CDR2 is FQGTGA. V was pared by 5 bases and J by 0 bases, with 14 bases between. The CDR3 has 16 amino acids. The CDR3 DNA reads as TGTGCCAGCAGCCCGGGACACATTCTCTCTGGAAACACCATATATTTT. As protein: CASSPGHILSGNTIYF.

This clonotype was detected many times. The genes are TRBV20-1 and TRBJ1-1, with D unclear. The CDR3 runs to 12 residues. CDR1 is DFQATT and CDR2 is SNEGSKA in the germline V gene (reference sequence). Between the trimmed V and J ends, which lost 0 bases and 5 bases, there was a span of 7 bases. The CDR3 nucleotides are TGCAGTGCTAGAGAAGGGAGAACTGAAGCTTTCTTT. This codes for CSAREGRTEAFF.

The gene calls are TRBV20-1 and TRBJ2-7, with 8 bases lining up with TRBD1. The V and J ends lost 0 bases and 2 bases, in that order; junction bases with no gene match: 9. From germline, CDR1 is DFQATT and CDR2 SNEGSKA (reference sequence). The CDR3 is 16 residues long. In DNA, the CDR3 is TGCAGTGCTAGAGATCCAAATCGACAGGGGCCCTACGAGCAGTACTTC. As protein: CSARDPNRQGPYEQYF.

This clonotype was found many times. The J gene is TRBJ2-3, the V gene TRBV20-1; TRBD2 aligns across 9 bases. After removal of 6 bases from V and 6 bases from J, the junction contained 16 bases not matched to a gene. The CDR3 runs 16 residues. Per the germline V gene, CDR1 is DFQATT and CDR2 is SNEGSKA (reference sequence). The CDR3 region has the DNA TGCAGTGCCAACCCCGAGGCGGGGGGGACTTCTGATACGCAGTATTTT. The encoded protein is CSANPEAGGTSDTQYF.

The CDR3: CASGAGDLYEQYF. In DNA, the CDR3 is TGTGCCAGCGGGGCAGGAGACCTCTACGAGCAGTACTTC. J is TRBJ2-7 and V is TRBV12-3 or TRBV12-4, with D possibly being TRBD1 (5 bases). This CDR3 contains 13 residues. The V and J ends lost 8 bases and 3 bases respectively, with 14 bases between them.

There are many counts of this clonotype. The chain recombines TRBV12-3 or TRBV12-4 with TRBJ2-7; D unresolved. V was pared by 3 bases and J by 0 bases, with 9 bases between. The CDR3 spans 14 residues. CDR3 nucleotides: TGTGCCAGCAGTTTTCCGACTGTCTCCTACGAGCAGTACTTC. It is translated as CASSFPTVSYEQYF.

This clonotype was counted many times. This chain joins TRBV7-3 and TRBJ2-1; unclear D gene. This CDR3 contains 17 residues. The ends were cut back, 9 bases at V and 8 bases at J, with 29 bases in the middle. Per germline, CDR1 SGHTA and CDR2 FQGTGA. CDR3: CASLSFPSYPVHDEQFF. For the CDR3, the DNA is TGTGCCAGTCTAAGCTTCCCGTCGTACCCAGTACACGATGAGCAGTTCTTC.

This clonotype was observed many times. V and J are TRBV11-1 and TRBJ2-3; 8 positions match TRBD2. The V segment lost 5 bases and the J segment 2 bases; nucleotides outside the gene matches: 15. Germline CDR1 and CDR2: SGHAT and FQDESV (reference sequence). The CDR3 spans 18 residues. The CDR3 DNA follows: TGTGCCAGCAGCCCAAAAGTCCGGGTAGCGGGGACCACAGATACGCAGTATTTT. Its translation: CASSPKVRVAGTTDTQYF.